This T cell receptor beta chain stems from a study of graft-versus-host responses after intestinal transplantation. The germline V gene encodes CDR1 MRHNA and CDR2 SNTAGT. The CDR3 covers 15 residues. V was cut by 0 bases and J by 3 bases, with 8 bases left in between. The method was immunoSEQ multiplex PCR; TCRdb's version includes in-frame clones alone and lacks a portion of them. The sample has several thousand clones, 30% to 35% seen once. 200,000 CFSE-labeled responder cells were plated with 200,000 irradiated, violet-dye-labeled stimulator cells. Responder CD3+CD4+ and CD3+CD8+ cells that were proliferating and CFSE-low were sorted after the reaction. In this sample, this clone is medium-sized.

Sequenced material: alloreactive CD8+ T cells from a mixed lymphocyte reaction culture, taken before transplantation. The sample's subset: CFSE-low proliferating T cells sorted from approximately 6-day pre-transplant mixed lymphocyte reaction (GvH or HvG direction). The V call is TRBV6-4, the J call TRBJ2-2, with D perhaps matching TRBD2 (5 bases). The clonotype comes from a human patient who was an organ donor for intestinal transplantation. As DNA, the CDR3 is TGTGCCAGCAGTGACTCGTCCGGGGACACCGGGGAGCTGTTTTTT. Residues: CASSDSSGDTGELFF.